Sequencing of this T cell receptor (beta chain) was carried out in a study of Tregs in tolerant kidney transplant recipients. Study-level results: Biological reproducibility was not directly addressed, but technical replication error appeared minimal. Activated donor B cell expansion appeared to reveal the most relevant donor-specific TCRbeta repertoire.

This clone is a singleton in its sample. Its antigen is currently unknown. The data were produced by immunoSEQ multiplex PCR, yet TCRdb's version contains in-frame clones alone and is incomplete. The repertoire holds roughly 69,000 clones, with about 89% as singletons. Between the trimmed V and J ends, which lost 4 bases and 1 base, there was a span of 11 bases. From germline, CDR1 is SGHKS and CDR2 YYEKEE (reference sequence). The CDR3 covers 14 residues. The J gene is TRBJ1-2, the V gene TRBV5-5; D might be TRBD1 (5 bases). This material consisted of CD4+ T cells from blood, taken before the transplant. The source is a human donor who received a combined kidney and bone marrow transplant. This CDR3 reads CASSLDSFNYGYTF. CDR3 in DNA: TGTGCCAGCAGCCTAGACAGTTTTAACTATGGCTACACCTTC. Looking up the rest from reference TRBV5-5 and TRBJ1-2 gives the full variable domain: DAGVTQSPTHLIKTRGQQVTLRCSPISGHKSVSWYQQVLGQGPQFIFQYYEKEERGRGNFPDRFSARQFPNYSSELNVNALLLGDSALYLCASSLDSFNYGYTFGSGTRLTVV.